The source of this TCR beta chain is a study of T-cell memory formation after mild COVID-19. With respect to this clonotype: Its antigen is unidentified.

TCRdb reprocessed the 5' RACE reads with MiXCR, giving one entry per CDR3 protein. The sample lists approximately 98,000 distinct CDR3 sequences, about a sixth occurring once. V lost 10 bases to trimming and J lost 4 bases, with 15 bases between them. Germline loops: CDR1 MDHEN, CDR2 SYDVKM. There are 13 residues in the CDR3. Study-wide results and limits: Specificity for SARS-CoV-2 was not confirmed among the second-wave clones peaking on day 37. The main location of contracting CD4+ clones was CM and EM, and that of contracting CD8+ clones was EMRA. Pre-infection memory showed some responding clones, and this suggested that cross-reactive memory joined.

J is TRBJ2-3 and V is TRBV28; D gene unclear. The sequenced material came from PBMCs or a T cell subset sorted from them (not recorded which). The receptor comes from a man aged 18 to 29 who had mild COVID-19 (a few samples of this study predate the infection). Cell type and time point are not known. The CDR3 spells CATHPPGSDTQYF. The CDR3 DNA follows: TGTGCCACCCACCCACCCGGGTCAGATACGCAGTATTTT.